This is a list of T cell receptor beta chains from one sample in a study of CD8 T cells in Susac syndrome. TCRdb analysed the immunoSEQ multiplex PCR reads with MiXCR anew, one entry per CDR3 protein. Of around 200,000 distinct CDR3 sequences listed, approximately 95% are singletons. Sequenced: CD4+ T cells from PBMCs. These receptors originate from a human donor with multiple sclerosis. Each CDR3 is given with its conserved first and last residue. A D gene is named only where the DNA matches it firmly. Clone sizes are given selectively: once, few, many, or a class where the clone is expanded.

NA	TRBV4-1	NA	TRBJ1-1	CASSQERAQTEAFF	TGCGCCAGCAGCCAAGAGAGGGCACAGACTGAAGCTTTCTTT
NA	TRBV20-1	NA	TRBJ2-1	CSARGAYTTNEQFF	TGCAGTGCTAGAGGGGCGTATACCACCAATGAGCAGTTCTTC
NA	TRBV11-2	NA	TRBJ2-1	CASSLDLLNEQFF	TGTGCCAGCAGCTTAGACCTGTTGAATGAGCAGTTCTTC
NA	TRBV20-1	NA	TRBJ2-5	CSARWRGGTQYF	TGCAGTGCTAGATGGAGGGGAGGGACCCAGTACTTC
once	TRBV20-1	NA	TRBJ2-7	CSARRPGLTSEQYF	TGCAGTGCTAGACGGCCAGGGTTGACCTCCGAGCAGTACTTC
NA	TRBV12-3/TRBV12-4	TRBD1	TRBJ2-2	CASSSQGAGSGELFF	TGTGCCAGCAGTTCCCAGGGGGCCGGGTCCGGGGAGCTGTTTTTT
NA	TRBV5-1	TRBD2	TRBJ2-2	CASSSLAGGPGTGELFF	TGCGCCAGCAGCTCTCTAGCGGGGGGGCCTGGCACCGGGGAGCTGTTTTTT
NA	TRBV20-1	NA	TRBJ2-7	CSARGPRDEQYF	TGCAGTGCTAGAGGTCCGAGGGACGAGCAGTACTTC
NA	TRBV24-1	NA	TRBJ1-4	CATSGDGEKLFF	TGTGCCACCAGTGGGGACGGTGAAAAACTGTTTTTT
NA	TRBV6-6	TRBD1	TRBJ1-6	CASRLTGTYSPLHF	TGTGCCAGCAGGTTGACAGGGACCTATTCACCCCTCCACTTT
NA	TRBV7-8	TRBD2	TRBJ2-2	CASSLAGLAGTGELFF	TGTGCCAGCAGCTTAGCGGGACTAGCGGGCACCGGGGAGCTGTTTTTT
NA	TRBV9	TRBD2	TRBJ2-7	CASSQGASGIYEQYF	TGTGCCAGCAGCCAAGGGGCTAGCGGGATCTACGAGCAGTACTTC
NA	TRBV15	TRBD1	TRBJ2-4	CATSSQLQGSKNIQYF	TGTGCCACCAGCAGCCAACTACAGGGGAGCAAAAACATTCAGTACTTC
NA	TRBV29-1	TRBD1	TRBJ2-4	CSVLSTGENIQYF	TGCAGCGTTCTCTCGACAGGGGAAAACATTCAGTACTTC
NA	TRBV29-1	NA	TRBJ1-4	CSVPGGGNEKLFF	TGCAGCGTCCCCGGCGGGGGGAATGAAAAACTGTTTTTT
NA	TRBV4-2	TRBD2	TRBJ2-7	CASSQVGLAGNEQYF	TGTGCCAGCAGCCAAGTCGGACTAGCGGGGAACGAGCAGTACTTC
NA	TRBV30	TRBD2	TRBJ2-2	CALAGGPNTGELFF	TGTGCCTTGGCGGGGGGACCGAACACCGGGGAGCTGTTTTTT